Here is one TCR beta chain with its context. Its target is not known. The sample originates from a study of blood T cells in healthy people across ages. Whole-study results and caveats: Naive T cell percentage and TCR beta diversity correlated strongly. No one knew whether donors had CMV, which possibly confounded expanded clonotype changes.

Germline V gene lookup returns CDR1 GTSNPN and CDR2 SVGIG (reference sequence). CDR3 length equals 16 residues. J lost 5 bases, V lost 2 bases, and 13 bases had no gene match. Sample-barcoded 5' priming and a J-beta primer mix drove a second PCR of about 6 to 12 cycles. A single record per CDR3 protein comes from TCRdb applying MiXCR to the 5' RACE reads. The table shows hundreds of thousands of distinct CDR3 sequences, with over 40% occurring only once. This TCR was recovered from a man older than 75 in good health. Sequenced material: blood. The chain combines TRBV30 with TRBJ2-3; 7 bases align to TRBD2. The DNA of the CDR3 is TGTGCCTGGAGTTCGACTAGCTCCTTGGTGGGAGATACGCAGTATTTT. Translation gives CAWSSTSSLVGDTQYF.